The 21 T cell receptor beta chains listed next were all sequenced from one sample in a study of identical twins. Each CDR3 protein is one row after TCRdb ran MiXCR on the 5' RACE reads. The profile shows hundreds of thousands of distinct CDR3 sequences, approximately 13% of them singletons. This same sample was also part of a study on yellow fever vaccine responses in identical twins.

The source material was PBMCs. The receptors were gathered from a woman between 18 and 29 years old in good health.

This clonotype was seen a few times. V and J are TRBV27 and TRBJ1-4; possibly TRBD1 for D (6 bases). CDR3 size: 17 residues. From germline, CDR1 is MNHEY and CDR2 SMNVEV (reference sequence). V was shortened by 5 bases and J by 6 bases, with 22 bases between the two germline ends. In nucleotides, the CDR3 is TGTGCCAGCAGTCCCCCGGGGGGCAGGGTGGCTGATGAAAAACTGTTTTTT. It specifies CASSPPGGRVADEKLFF.

This clonotype was observed at least ten times. The genes are TRBV20-1 and TRBJ1-2; no clear D gene. The V and J ends lost 6 bases and 2 bases respectively, with 10 bases between them. Germline CDR1 reads DFQATT; CDR2 reads SNEGSKA (reference sequence). This CDR3 contains 12 residues. The CDR3 is CSAPEFNYGYTF. Here the CDR3 DNA reads TGCAGTGCCCCGGAGTTCAACTATGGCTACACCTTC.

V and J are TRBV9 and TRBJ2-1; a possible D gene is TRBD2 (6 bases). Germline V CDR1 and CDR2: SGDLS, YYNGEE. The CDR3 sequence is 12 residues long. V was trimmed by 0 bases and J by 9 bases, leaving 7 bases between them. The CDR3 reads CASSVVSGEQFF. In DNA form, the CDR3 reads TGTGCCAGCAGCGTAGTTAGCGGTGAGCAGTTCTTC.

At least ten counts were recorded for this clonotype. The V and J genes are TRBV15 and TRBJ1-6; unclear D gene. This CDR3 comprises 13 residues. The germline CDR1 and CDR2 sequences are LNHNV and YYDKDF (reference sequence). Between the trimmed V and J ends, which lost 4 bases and 10 bases, there was a span of 11 bases. The CDR3 loop is CATSTIRESPLHF. CDR3 coding DNA: TGTGCCACCAGCACGATTCGGGAATCACCCCTCCACTTT.

This clonotype was observed at least ten times. V is TRBV10-1 and J is TRBJ2-1, with a weak D call TRBD2 (7 bases). The CDR3 loop spans 17 amino acids. Trimming pared 2 bases from V and 4 bases from J, leaving 18 bases between. Germline V gene data show CDR1 as WNHNN and CDR2 as SYGVQD (reference sequence). The DNA of the CDR3 is TGCGCCAGCAGTGAGGGTGTTGGGGGGGGCCGTTACAATGAGCAGTTCTTC. This gives the protein CASSEGVGGGRYNEQFF.

The rearrangement uses TRBV4-1 and TRBJ2-1; a weak D match, TRBD2 (6 bases). V dropped 2 bases and J dropped 0 bases, with 14 bases sitting between them. Germline V gene data show CDR1 as MGHRA and CDR2 as YSYEKL. The CDR3 runs to 17 residues. CDR3 protein: CASSQKTSSGSYNEQFF. The CDR3 nucleotides read TGCGCCAGCAGCCAAAAAACTAGCTCCGGCTCCTACAATGAGCAGTTCTTC.

This clonotype has just a few counts. V usage is TRBV5-5 and J usage is TRBJ1-1; D unresolved. V was shortened by 2 bases and J by 2 bases, with 19 bases between the two germline ends. Germline V gives CDR1 SGHKS, CDR2 YYEKEE (reference sequence). The CDR3 has 17 amino acids. CDR3 in amino acids: CASSFGDTRFSNTEAFF. The CDR3 nucleotides are TGTGCCAGCAGCTTTGGTGACACCCGCTTTTCAAACACTGAAGCTTTCTTT.

This clonotype was recorded once. The genes are TRBV20-1 and TRBJ2-7; 7 bases align to TRBD2. Per the germline V gene, CDR1 is DFQATT and CDR2 is SNEGSKA (reference sequence). CDR3 size: 17 residues. J lost 0 bases, V lost 2 bases, and 13 bases had no gene match. The CDR3 DNA reads TGCAGTGCTAGAACCTTGGGACTACCAAGAAGCTCCTACGAGCAGTACTTC. It is translated as CSARTLGLPRSSYEQYF.

The chain is built from TRBV5-5 and TRBJ2-2; the match to TRBD1 covers 8 bases. V shed 9 bases and J 5 bases; nucleotides not matched to a gene: 12. Germline-derived CDR1 and CDR2 are SGHKS and YYEKEE (reference sequence). This CDR3 is built from 15 residues. The CDR3 DNA is TGTGCCACCAGGACAGGGCCTTTTGGGACCGGGGAGCTGTTTTTT. Translated: CATRTGPFGTGELFF. The full variable domain, completed using reference TRBV5-5 and TRBJ2-2, is DAGVTQSPTHLIKTRGQQVTLRCSPISGHKSVSWYQQVLGQGPQFIFQYYEKEERGRGNFPDRFSARQFPNYSSELNVNALLLGDSALYLCATRTGPFGTGELFFGEGSRLTVL.

This clonotype was recorded many times. The chain joins TRBV20-1 to TRBJ2-3; D gene ambiguous. The CDR3 is made up of 11 amino acids. CDR1 and CDR2 (germline): DFQATT, SNEGSKA (reference sequence). The ends were cut back, 2 bases at V and 6 bases at J, with 6 bases in the middle. Here the CDR3 reads CSARRTDTQYF. CDR3 in DNA: TGCAGTGCTAGAAGAACCGATACGCAGTATTTT.

The V and J genes are TRBV25-1 and TRBJ2-5; TRBD2 aligns across 11 bases. Germline CDR1 and CDR2: MGHDK and SYGVNS. CDR3 length: 18 residues. J lost 5 bases, V lost 3 bases, and 14 bases had no gene match. The CDR3 here is CASSDLGLAVLPGETQYF. The CDR3 DNA is TGTGCCAGCAGTGACCTGGGACTAGCGGTCCTCCCGGGGGAGACCCAGTACTTC.

This clonotype has more than one count but fewer than ten. The chain carries TRBV7-2 and TRBJ2-1; D is uncertain. The germline CDR1 and CDR2 sequences are SGHTA and FQGNSA. V was trimmed by 0 bases and J by 6 bases, leaving 12 bases between them. The CDR3 extends over 15 amino acids. CDR3 coding DNA: TGTGCCAGCAGCTTAGCTTCTTTCAGCTTCAATGAGCAGTTCTTC. The encoded protein is CASSLASFSFNEQFF.

The chain combines TRBV7-6 with TRBJ2-7; 8 bases match TRBD1. CDR1 is SGHVS and CDR2 is FNYEAQ in the germline V gene. The CDR3 contains 17 residues. With 5 bases clipped from V and 2 bases from J, the junction kept 14 bases outside the gene matches. This chain's CDR3 is CASSGSYGQGPAYEQYF. The CDR3 nucleotides read TGTGCCAGCAGCGGGAGCTACGGACAGGGCCCTGCCTACGAGCAGTACTTC.

This clonotype turned up a few times. The chain joins TRBV29-1 to TRBJ2-6; unclear D gene. This CDR3 contains 14 residues. Trimming stripped 4 bases from V and 2 bases from J, with 9 bases between. Germline-derived CDR1 and CDR2 are SQVTM and ANQGSEA. CDR3 loop: CSVGGVAGANVLTF. CDR3 bases: TGCAGCGTTGGTGGGGTAGCTGGGGCCAACGTCCTGACTTTC.

This clonotype was counted a few times. This chain uses TRBV9 with TRBJ2-3, with TRBD2 identical over 7 bases. The CDR3 has 16 amino acids. Trimming cost V 4 bases and J 6 bases; bases outside gene matches: 14. The V gene's germline CDR1 is SGDLS and CDR2 YYNGEE. The CDR3 coding sequence is TGTGCCAGCAGCCCTACAGGTGGCGGGGGAAGGGATACGCAGTATTTT. Amino acids: CASSPTGGGGRDTQYF. Complete variable domain (other parts from reference TRBV9 and TRBJ2-3): DSGVTQTPKHLITATGQRVTLRCSPRSGDLSVYWYQQSLDQGLQFLIQYYNGEERAKGNILERFSAQQFPDLHSELNLSSLELGDSALYFCASSPTGGGGRDTQYFGPGTRLTVL.

The table lists this clonotype with a few counts. The rearrangement uses TRBV6-5 and TRBJ2-7; D remains unclear. Germline V lookup: CDR1 MNHEY, CDR2 SVGAGI. The V end lost 9 bases, the J end lost 4 bases, and 7 bases lay between the germline ends. The length of the CDR3 is 10 residues. The DNA for the CDR3 is TGTGCCAGACAAGGGTACGAGCAGTACGTC. This gives the protein CARQGYEQYV.

The V and J genes are TRBV28 and TRBJ2-6, with TRBD1 identical over 11 bases. With 1 base clipped from V and 1 base from J, the junction kept 6 bases outside the gene matches. The CDR3 length is 19 residues. Germline assignment: CDR1 MDHEN and CDR2 SYDVKM. CDR3: CASSLLVGQGASGANVLTF. CDR3 in DNA: TGTGCCAGCAGTTTATTAGTTGGACAGGGGGCTTCTGGGGCCAACGTCCTGACTTTC.

V gene TRBV7-2 combines with J gene TRBJ2-1; D gene ambiguous. The germline V and J ends were trimmed by 7 bases and 7 bases, with 14 bases remaining between them. This CDR3 has 13 residues. Germline V gene data show CDR1 as SGHTA and CDR2 as FQGNSA. The CDR3 DNA is TGTGCCAGCACCCAATTTCGAGGAAATGAGCAGTTCTTC. Translated: CASTQFRGNEQFF.

The chain combines TRBV3-1 with TRBJ1-6; weak D call: TRBD1 (6 bases). CDR1 is LGHDT, CDR2 YNNKEL, per germline (reference sequence). The CDR3 has 15 amino acids. V gave up 5 bases and J gave up 13 bases, with 21 bases separating them. CDR3 nucleotide sequence: TGTGCCAGCAGCTCACGTGGGGGGCTATTAGCGCCCCTCCACTTT. Translating it yields CASSSRGGLLAPLHF.

This chain uses TRBV18 with TRBJ2-6, with 12 bases fitting TRBD2. The germline V gene encodes CDR1 KGHSH and CDR2 LQKENI. With V trimmed by 3 bases and J by 1 base, 1 base remained unmatched. CDR3 length equals 17 residues. CDR3 DNA: TGTGCCAGCTCACCGACTAGCGGGGGTTCTGGGGCCAACGTCCTGACTTTC. Translation: CASSPTSGGSGANVLTF. Full variable domain (rest looked up from reference TRBV18 and TRBJ2-6): NAGVMQNPRHLVRRRGQEARLRCSPMKGHSHVYWYRQLPEEGLKFMVYLQKENIIDESGMPKERFSAEFPKEGPSILRIQQVVRGDSAAYFCASSPTSGGSGANVLTFGAGSRLTVL.

The genes are TRBV6-1 and TRBJ2-6, with 7 positions matching TRBD2. This CDR3 comprises 17 residues. The germline CDR1 and CDR2 sequences are MNHNS and SASEGT. With 6 bases clipped from V and 0 bases from J, the junction kept 8 bases outside the gene matches. CDR3 in amino acids: CASSTSGVGSGANVLTF. The CDR3 nucleotides read TGTGCCAGCAGCACCAGCGGGGTTGGCTCTGGGGCCAACGTCCTGACTTTC.